This TCR beta chain was profiled in a study of early T cells in non-severe SARS-CoV-2 infection. Study context: Unpaired chains resulted from sequencing bulk RNA of unsorted whole blood.

Tagging with unique molecular identifiers was applied to individual cDNA molecules. TCRdb re-called the 5' RACE reads with MiXCR, one entry per CDR3 protein. Of about 83,000 distinct CDR3 sequences detected, around 9.3% appear once; the ten largest clones hold 8% to 8.5%. The ends lost 5 bases at V and 8 bases at J; junction bases unmatched: 9. CDR3 length: 14 residues. The V gene's germline CDR1 is MNHNY and CDR2 SVGAGI (reference sequence). The receptor comes from an adult who was a healthcare worker with PCR-confirmed SARS-CoV-2 infection or an uninfected control (not recorded which). The specimen was whole blood, collected at baseline. V usage is TRBV6-6 and J usage is TRBJ1-2; 9 bases line up with TRBD1. CDR3 in amino acids: CASSRGQGEFGYTF. The CDR3 DNA sequence: TGTGCCAGCAGTAGGGGACAGGGCGAATTCGGCTACACCTTC.